Each of the 17 T cell receptor beta chains below was sequenced from the same sample in a study of T cells in women clearing cervical HPV infection. This table comes from immunoSEQ multiplex PCR, and its TCRdb copy is limited to in-frame clones, with some not included. The data include some 24,000 clones; the top ten clones carry 6.6%. Material: blood buffy coat. These receptors originate from a woman between 18 and 70 years old with a cervical HPV16 infection that either progressed to CIN3+ or cleared (not recorded which).

The CDR3 loop reads CASSSRAGTQDEQYF. The CDR3 bases that were read are TGTGCCAGCAGCTCGAGGGCCGGGACTCAGGACGAG. V gene TRBV7-2 combines with J gene TRBJ2-7, with D possibly being TRBD2 (6 bases). The missing CDR3 end, 3 residues past where the read stops, is filled in from the germline J gene. V was pared by 4 bases and J by 5 bases, with 18 bases between. The CDR3 extends over 15 amino acids. Germline CDR1 SGHTA, CDR2 FQGNSA.

Note on this clone: The read is 3 residues too short to cover the CDR3 end, so that end is filled in from the germline J gene. The chain is built from TRBV7-3 and TRBJ2-7, with 9 bases identical to TRBD2. Germline loops: CDR1 SGHTA, CDR2 FQGTGA. V was clipped by 2 bases and J by 2 bases; unmatched bases: 1. There are 14 residues in the CDR3. The covered CDR3 bases are TGTGCCAGCAGCTTAGCGGGAGGGCCCTACGAG. The encoded protein is CASSLAGGPYE. The whole CDR3 protein reads CASSLAGGPYEQYF.

As to this clone: The read gets to within 3 residues of the CDR3 end, and the germline J gene fills in the rest. This rearrangement joins TRBV2 to TRBJ2-3; D gene ambiguous. Trimming left V 6 bases short and J 4 bases short, with 20 bases between. Germline V gene data show CDR1 as SNHLY and CDR2 as FYNNEI. The CDR3 is 16 amino acids. CDR3: CASSTGSALEADTQYF. The CDR3 DNA, read in part, is TGTGCCAGCAGCACCGGGTCAGCCCTTGAGGCAGATACG.

Points on this clone: The read halts 3 residues ahead of the CDR3 end, with the missing end drawn from the germline J gene. The chain uses TRBV10-1 and TRBJ2-7, with 7 bases identical to TRBD2. This CDR3 is built from 14 residues. Germline V CDR1 and CDR2: WNHNN, SYGVQD (reference sequence). The J segment lost 4 bases and the V segment lost 7 bases, leaving 10 bases of the junction unmatched. The CDR3 protein is CASNRGSGSYEQYF. CDR3 DNA (partial): TGCGCCAGCAATCGCGGGAGTGGCTCGTACGAG.

In the case of this clone: Read coverage stops 3 residues before the CDR3 terminus; the germline J gene supplies the remainder. The gene calls are TRBV5-5 and TRBJ2-5; D is undetermined. The germline gives CDR1 SGHKS, CDR2 YYEKEE (reference sequence). Trimming cost V 4 bases and J 4 bases, with 11 bases left between them. There are 13 residues in the CDR3. CDR3 sequence reads: CASSLIPGETQYF. CDR3 bases read: TGTGCCAGCAGCCTCATCCCAGGAGAGACC.

On this clone itself: The DNA ends 3 residues before the CDR3 does, and the rest of the CDR3 is filled in from the germline J gene. Distinct nucleotide sequences in the sample also encode this CDR3. J is TRBJ1-2 and V is TRBV5-1, with D tentatively TRBD1 (6 bases). Germline loops: CDR1 SGHRS, CDR2 YFSETQ. The CDR3 spans 13 residues. The covered CDR3 bases are TGCGCCAGCAGCTCCCAACAGGGAGACGGA. This encodes CASSSQQGDG. The entire CDR3 sequence reads CASSSQQGDGYTF.

On this clone: From the germline J gene comes the end of the CDR3, since the read stops 3 residues before it. V is TRBV20-1 and J is TRBJ2-5; TRBD1 aligns across 7 bases. V gave up 5 bases and J gave up 5 bases; unmatched junction bases: 5. Germline CDR1 reads DFQATT; CDR2 reads SNEGSKA (reference sequence). The CDR3 contains 12 residues. CDR3 bases read: TGCAGTGCTTCCGGGACAGCTGAGACC. Encoded protein: CSASGTAET. The whole CDR3 is CSASGTAETQYF.

Comment on this clone: The sequence runs out 3 residues before the end of the CDR3; the remainder is reconstructed from the germline J gene. The chain joins TRBV10-3 to TRBJ1-3, with TRBD1 identical over 8 bases. V shed 3 bases, J shed 4 bases, and the junction held 2 bases outside the gene matches. Germline V gives CDR1 ENHRY, CDR2 SYGVKD. This CDR3 region has 14 residues. The CDR3 protein is CAISDRGQGNTIYF. CDR3 bases read: TGTGCCATCAGTGACAGGGGGCAGGGAAACACC.

With respect to this clone: At one boundary the junction diverges from the germline segment, which might be a read error. The read halts 3 residues ahead of the CDR3 end, with the missing end drawn from the germline J gene. The chain employs TRBV7-6 and TRBJ1-5; D is unresolved. Germline loops: CDR1 SGHVS, CDR2 FNYEAQ. CDR3 size: 15 residues. The CDR3 is CASSPSVAVNRPQHF. The part of the CDR3 DNA that was read is TGTGCCAGCAGCCCTAGTGTGGCGGTGAATCGGCCC.

Note on this clone: The read gets to within 3 residues of the CDR3 end, and the germline J gene fills in the rest. The chain links TRBV18 to TRBJ1-1; 7 nucleotides line up with TRBD1. From germline, CDR1 is KGHSH and CDR2 LQKENI. The J segment lost 4 bases and the V segment lost 1 base, leaving 3 bases of the junction unmatched. CDR3 length: 14 residues. The CDR3 loop reads CASSPQGAGTEAFF. The part of the CDR3 DNA that was read is TGTGCCAGCTCACCACAGGGGGCTGGCACTGAA.

Note on this clone: The read ends 3 residues shy of where the CDR3 ends; the end is completed using the germline J gene. V gene TRBV19 combines with J gene TRBJ2-2; 10 bases match TRBD1. The CDR3 has 16 amino acids. Germline CDR1 is LNHDA and CDR2 is SQIVND (reference sequence). The covered CDR3 bases are TGTGCCAGTAGAAATCCCTCGGGACAGGGGTCGGAAAAG. Protein: CASRNPSGQGSEK. Given in full, the CDR3 is CASRNPSGQGSEKLFF.

About this clone itself: The read halts 3 residues ahead of the CDR3 end, with the missing end drawn from the germline J gene. This chain joins TRBV7-9 and TRBJ2-7, with D maybe TRBD1 (5 bases). Germline V gives CDR1 SEHNR, CDR2 FQNEAQ (reference sequence). The V and J ends lost 5 bases and 6 bases respectively, with 11 bases between them. This CDR3 spans 12 amino acids. CDR3 DNA, as far as it was read: TGTGCCAGCAGCCAGGGCGTGCGCGAG. Residues: CASSQGVRE. The whole CDR3 protein reads CASSQGVREQYF.

Remarks on this clone: The read terminates 3 residues ahead of where the CDR3 ends, so the germline J gene completes it. The chain is built from TRBV7-2 and TRBJ2-7; TRBD2 aligns across 8 bases. CDR1 and CDR2 from the germline V gene are SGHTA and FQGNSA. This CDR3 contains 14 residues. Trimming cost V 5 bases and J 4 bases; bases outside gene matches: 7. The CDR3 here is CASSMSGGGYEQYF. CDR3 bases read: TGTGCCAGCAGCATGAGCGGGGGCGGTTACGAG.

With regard to this clone: The observed sequence ends 3 residues before the CDR3 terminus, with the missing tail filled in from the germline J gene. This chain connects TRBV5-5 to TRBJ2-7; TRBD1 aligns across 9 bases. The CDR3 loop spans 13 amino acids. The ends lost 4 bases at V and 5 bases at J; junction bases unmatched: 4. Germline values: CDR1 SGHKS, CDR2 YYEKEE (reference sequence). The sequenced CDR3 bases are TGTGCCAGCAGCGGGGGACAGGGCCACGAG. This codes for CASSGGQGHE. The entire CDR3 protein is CASSGGQGHEQYF.

As for this clone: The read gets to within 3 residues of the CDR3 end, and the germline J gene fills in the rest. V gene TRBV2 combines with J gene TRBJ2-3; unclear D gene. CDR3 size: 14 residues. The ends were cut back, 4 bases at V and 6 bases at J, with 14 bases in the middle. Germline V gives CDR1 SNHLY, CDR2 FYNNEI. The CDR3 here is CASSGRPPGDTQYF. Incomplete CDR3 DNA: TGTGCCAGCAGTGGCCGTCCACCCGGGGATACG. The full variable domain, completed using reference TRBV2 and TRBJ2-3, is EPEVTQTPSHQVTQMGQEVILRCVPISNHLYFYWYRQILGQKVEFLVSFYNNEISEKSEIFDDQFSVERPDGSNFTLKIRSTKLEDSAMYFCASSGRPPGDTQYFGPGTRLTVL.

This clone is called medium-sized based on its frequency. The read is 3 residues too short to cover the CDR3 end, so that end is filled in from the germline J gene. This sequence joins TRBV7-6 and TRBJ1-2, with 7 bases matching TRBD1. The trim removed 8 bases at V and 5 bases at J, leaving 11 bases unmatched. Germline-derived CDR1 and CDR2 are SGHVS and FNYEAQ. The CDR3 runs 14 residues. The CDR3 is CASSPLDRVYGYTF. CDR3 DNA (partial): TGTGCCAGCTCACCTCTTGACAGGGTATATGGC.

A word on this clone: One end of the junction fails to match germline, which may point to a read error. Read data end 3 residues before the CDR3 end; the end is taken from the germline J gene. This CDR3 is also generated by other DNA sequences in the sample. The chain joins TRBV7-2 to TRBJ1-3; D perhaps matches TRBD1 (6 bases). Germline V gene lookup returns CDR1 SGHTA and CDR2 FQGNSA. There are 14 residues in the CDR3. CDR3 DNA (partial): TGTGCCAGCACCAGAGTCAGGGGAGAAAACACG. Protein sequence: CASTRVRGENT. The full CDR3 protein reads CASTRVRGENTIYF.